This is a list of T cell receptor beta chains from one sample in a study of PD-1 blockade in classical Hodgkin lymphoma. Clones were read by immunoSEQ multiplex PCR, and TCRdb kept only the in-frame ones, dropping some. This table holds approximately 45,000 clones, roughly two thirds found once. The specimen comprised peripheral blood mononuclear cells (PBMCs), sampled before the fourth cycle of nivolumab. The origin of the receptors is a human donor with classical Hodgkin lymphoma. CDR3s include the opening cysteine and the closing phenylalanine or tryptophan. The D gene is left open where the match is weak. Clone size is stated in some rows and not others, as once, few, many or a class when expanded.

cdr3_nt cdr3_aa d_call j_call clone_size cdr3_length v_call
TGTGCCAGCAGTCTCCGGGGCCCAAGCCCTAATAGCAATCAGCCCCAGCATTTT CASSLRGPSPNSNQPQHF - TRBJ1-5 - 18 TRBV28
TGTGCCAGCAGTGACTTGAACACCGGGGAGCTGTTTTTT CASSDLNTGELFF - TRBJ2-2 - 13 TRBV27
TGTGCCAGCAGTTTTGAGGGGGACCCGAAGGGTGACATTCAGTACTTC CASSFEGDPKGDIQYF - TRBJ2-4 - 16 TRBV6-6
TGCGCCAGCAGCTTGGCCTCAGGGAGTGGGACTGAAGCTTTCTTT CASSLASGSGTEAFF - TRBJ1-1 few 15 TRBV5-1
TGCGCCAGCAGCTTGACCGGACAGGGGGCCGGGGAGCTGTTTTTT CASSLTGQGAGELFF TRBD1 TRBJ2-2 - 15 TRBV5-1
TGTGCCAGCAGCTTAGGGGCGGCGAACACTGAAGCTTTCTTT CASSLGAANTEAFF - TRBJ1-1 - 14 TRBV13
TGTGCCAGCAGCGGTTGGGCACTTAATCAGCCCCAGCATTTT CASSGWALNQPQHF - TRBJ1-5 - 14 TRBV6-1
TGTGCCAGCAGTTCTTTAGGGGGGATTCTCACAGATACGCAGTATTTT CASSSLGGILTDTQYF - TRBJ2-3 - 16 TRBV7-2
TGTGCCAGCCTCCCCTCGGACAGGGGCACAGATACGCAGTATTTT CASLPSDRGTDTQYF TRBD1 TRBJ2-3 - 15 TRBV28
TGTGCCAGCGCGCCCGGGACTAGCGAGCAGTTCTTC CASAPGTSEQFF TRBD2 TRBJ2-1 few 12 TRBV19
TGTGCCTGGGGGAAGATGACCGGGGAGCTGTTTTTT CAWGKMTGELFF - TRBJ2-2 - 12 TRBV30
TGTGCCAGCAGCTGGGACAGGGACAACTACGAGCAGTACTTC CASSWDRDNYEQYF TRBD1 TRBJ2-7 many 14 TRBV28
TGTGCCAGCTCACCGACGGGAACAGCTGGCACTGAAGCTTTCTTT CASSPTGTAGTEAFF - TRBJ1-1 once 15 TRBV18
TGTGCCAGCAGTAGGGGACACTCCAGCAATCAGCCCCAGCATTTT CASSRGHSSNQPQHF - TRBJ1-5 few 15 TRBV28
TGTGCCTGGACCGACAACTCTGGGACTGAAGCTTTCTTT CAWTDNSGTEAFF - TRBJ1-1 many 13 TRBV30
TGTGCCAGCAGCAGTGGACAGGGGAATGAAAAACTGTTTTTT CASSSGQGNEKLFF TRBD1 TRBJ1-4 - 14 TRBV5-3
TGTGCCAGTAGTATGACAGGGGGTAGCAATCAGCCCCAGCATTTT CASSMTGGSNQPQHF TRBD1 TRBJ1-5 medium-sized 15 TRBV19
TGTGCCAGCAGCCGTCGACAGGTCTTCACCGGGGAGCTGTTTTTT CASSRRQVFTGELFF - TRBJ2-2 few 15 TRBV7-2
TGTGCCAGCAGCTTAGGGGGCCAAGCCGCTTATGAAAAACTGTTTTTT CASSLGGQAAYEKLFF - TRBJ1-4 - 16 TRBV7-2
TGTGCCTCCCGTCACCGGACAGATGAAAAACTGTTTTTT CASRHRTDEKLFF - TRBJ1-4 - 13 TRBV30
TGTGCCAGTGGGACAGGGTTTAGCTATAGCAATCAGCCCCAGCATTTT CASGTGFSYSNQPQHF TRBD1 TRBJ1-5 - 16 TRBV19
TGTGCCAGCAGCTCAAACAGGGTTCCCCGCGAGCAGTACTTC CASSSNRVPREQYF - TRBJ2-7 - 14 TRBV7-2
TGTGCCAGTAGTATGGGTGCGAGCGGGGGCAACGAGCAGTACTTC CASSMGASGGNEQYF TRBD2 TRBJ2-7 once 15 TRBV19
TGTGCCAGCAGCGCGCCCCAGGGTTATGGCTACACCTTC CASSAPQGYGYTF - TRBJ1-2 - 13 TRBV9
TGTGCCAGCAGCTTAGGGGCGTCCTCGGATACGCAGTATTTT CASSLGASSDTQYF - TRBJ2-3 - 14 TRBV11-3
TGCGCCAGCAGCTTGAGAACGGACTACGAGCAGTACTTC CASSLRTDYEQYF - TRBJ2-7 - 13 TRBV5-1
TGCGCCAGCAGACGGGAGGTAGCGGGAATCTACGAGCAGTACTTC CASRREVAGIYEQYF TRBD2 TRBJ2-7 once 15 TRBV5-1
TGTGCCAACAGCTTGTCACCCGCCGGGCTACTGAACACTGAAGCTTTCTTT CANSLSPAGLLNTEAFF - TRBJ1-1 - 17 TRBV5-6
TGTGCCTGGTCTCCAAGGGGAGATGGGCTAGACACTGAAGCTTTCTTT CAWSPRGDGLDTEAFF - TRBJ1-1 - 16 TRBV30
TGTGCCAGCTCGAGGGGGACCTCCGGGGAGCTGTTTTTT CASSRGTSGELFF - TRBJ2-2 few 13 TRBV2
TGTGCCAGCTCACCACCGTACCAGGCCTACGAGCAGTACTTC CASSPPYQAYEQYF - TRBJ2-7 - 14 TRBV18
TGTGCCAGCAGCTTTAGTAGGGGCGAGCAGTACTTC CASSFSRGEQYF - TRBJ2-7 few 12 TRBV7-8
TGTGCCAGCAGCAAGGGGTCCGGCTATGGCTACACCTTC CASSKGSGYGYTF - TRBJ1-2 many 13 TRBV6-5
TGTGCCAGTAGTAGGGGGGCGGGCACCGGGGAGCTGTTTTTT CASSRGAGTGELFF - TRBJ2-2 once 14 TRBV19
TGCGCCAGCAGGAAACGGGGGGCCAGGGGCGGGGAGCTGTTTTTT CASRKRGARGGELFF - TRBJ2-2 - 15 TRBV23-1
TGTGCCAGCAGTTTATTGGGGTACCAAGAGACCCAGTACTTC CASSLLGYQETQYF - TRBJ2-5 - 14 TRBV27
TGCGCCAGCAGCTCCGGACTAGCGATCACAGATACGCAGTATTTT CASSSGLAITDTQYF TRBD2 TRBJ2-3 - 15 TRBV5-1
TGTGCCAGCAGCTTCAGGGGGAACACTGAAGCTTTCTTT CASSFRGNTEAFF - TRBJ1-1 medium-sized 13 TRBV7-2
TGTGCCAGCAGCTTGTTGTTGACTGGGGCCAACGTCCTGACTTTC CASSLLLTGANVLTF - TRBJ2-6 - 15 TRBV5-5
TGTGCCAGCAGTTTATTACCCGTGGACCCTGGCTACACCTTC CASSLLPVDPGYTF - TRBJ1-2 - 14 TRBV28
TGTGCCAGCAGCGGATGGGGGGGCGACACTGAAGCTTTCTTT CASSGWGGDTEAFF - TRBJ1-1 - 14 TRBV11-2
TGTGCCAGCAGGGGGTATGCGGACGAGCAGTACTTC CASRGYADEQYF TRBD1 TRBJ2-7 - 12 TRBV10-3
TGTGCCAGCTCACCCGAGTCGAGGGCTTTCACAGATACGCAGTATTTT CASSPESRAFTDTQYF - TRBJ2-3 - 16 TRBV18
TGTGCCAGCTCACCAGGTTTTACATACGAGCAGTACTTC CASSPGFTYEQYF - TRBJ2-7 - 13 TRBV18
TGTGCCTGGAGCGTCGTTGGTGGAAACACCATATATTTT CAWSVVGGNTIYF - TRBJ1-3 - 13 TRBV30
TGTGCCTTCCTGGGACATCGCTACGAGCAGTACTTC CAFLGHRYEQYF - TRBJ2-7 - 12 TRBV30
TGTGCCATCAGTGGAGGGGGCGGCAATCAGCCCCAGCATTTT CAISGGGGNQPQHF TRBD1 TRBJ1-5 - 14 TRBV10-3
TGTGCCACACAGGAGCCTAGCGGTTCTAGCACAGATACGCAGTATTTT CATQEPSGSSTDTQYF TRBD2 TRBJ2-3 - 16 TRBV10-3
TGTGCCTGGAGTCCGGGATCCTCTGTGAATGAGCAGTACTTC CAWSPGSSVNEQYF - TRBJ2-7 - 14 TRBV30
TGCGCCAGCAGCTTGGGTTCTAGCGGGAGAATCTCCAATGAGCAGTTCTTC CASSLGSSGRISNEQFF TRBD2 TRBJ2-1 - 17 TRBV5-1
TGCGCCAGCAGCTTGGAGCGGGGAAGCACAGATACGCAGTATTTT CASSLERGSTDTQYF TRBD2 TRBJ2-3 - 15 TRBV5-1
TGTGCCAGCAGCGAACAGGGGGGACACTCCTACGAGCAGTACTTC CASSEQGGHSYEQYF TRBD1 TRBJ2-7 - 15 TRBV7-9
TGCAGCGTTAGACAGGGCGATCAGCCCCAGCATTTT CSVRQGDQPQHF TRBD1 TRBJ1-5 - 12 TRBV29-1